The rows below give T cell receptor beta chains drawn from one sample of a study of blood T cell repertoires in COVID-19. Here immunoSEQ multiplex PCR was the method, and the copy in TCRdb shows in-frame clones only, minus some. This sample has around 90,000 clones, with around 90% found just once. The sample taken for sequencing was peripheral blood. These TCRs come from a male donor with acute or convalescent COVID-19. The conserved cysteine and the conserved F or W are not part of the CDR3 here.

length	J	V	CDR3
13	TRBJ1-2	TRBV29-1	SVDIGQGGTDGYT
14	TRBJ2-3	TRBV9	ASSVDLAGPHRKQY
14	TRBJ1-1	TRBV5-1	ASSLAHPGQGPEAF
14	TRBJ2-2	TRBV19	ASGPVGGGGTGELF
15	TRBJ2-7	TRBV7-2	ASSSSGGTGGRYEQY
17	TRBJ1-4	TRBV7-8	ASSLGRVTGTPTNEKLF
14	TRBJ1-1	TRBV27	ASSRQGAGMNTEAF
10	TRBJ2-3	TRBV7-2	ASSLSAGAQY
13	TRBJ1-1	TRBV6-5	ASSYSDSWSTEAF
12	TRBJ2-5	TRBV7-2	ASSQRAGVETQY
14	TRBJ2-3	TRBV24-1	ATSDLPGQGSDTQY
12	TRBJ2-7	TRBV20-1	SASQRDRAYEQY
13	TRBJ2-7	TRBV6-1	ASRYSGGAAGEQY
11	TRBJ1-2	TRBV6-6	ASSSPRDRGNT
15	TRBJ2-5	TRBV5-1	ASSLRSSGALGETQY
14	TRBJ2-3	TRBV28	ASTPWAGVGTDTQY
14	TRBJ2-5	TRBV2	ASSDSVAGGFGTQY
13	TRBJ2-2	TRBV10-3	AINKQGAPTGELF
13	TRBJ1-3	TRBV10-3	AISATGGTGNTIY
12	TRBJ1-2	TRBV5-1	ASSLVGTGDGYT
12	TRBJ2-7	TRBV28	ASSLSDRYYEQY
11	TRBJ1-5	TRBV3-1/TRBV3-2	ASSDGGWEPQH
13	TRBJ1-6	TRBV28	ASSLMTGYNSPLH
13	TRBJ2-1	TRBV3-1/TRBV3-2	ASSQEIGPVHEQF
11	TRBJ2-7	TRBV10-3	AISEGQNYEQY
11	TRBJ1-2	TRBV30	AWSASGQNGYT
14	TRBJ2-3	TRBV7-2	ASSLTSGGVPDTQY
12	TRBJ2-2	TRBV7-9	ASSLGLAAGELF
13	TRBJ1-6	TRBV5-4	ASSSGTGDNSPLH
15	TRBJ1-6	TRBV7-7	ASSTKTGSGLDSPLH
12	TRBJ1-2	TRBV10-3	AIRGTGDRYGYT
13	TRBJ2-2	TRBV3-1/TRBV3-2	ASSQDNRNTGELF
10	TRBJ2-5	TRBV19	ASSGGEETQY
13	TRBJ2-7	TRBV7-6	ASSLSGWLRYEQY
14	TRBJ1-4	TRBV6-1	ASSVDSVATNEKLF
14	TRBJ2-4	TRBV5-6	ASSPGLALRKNIQY
15	TRBJ2-2	TRBV3-1/TRBV3-2	ASSQDAGQGNTGELF
16	TRBJ2-7	TRBV6-6	ASSRTKTGQAYSYEQY
13	TRBJ1-4	TRBV5-4	ASSPRTGTNEKLF
13	TRBJ2-1	TRBV18	ASSTGTGSYNEQF
12	TRBJ1-2	TRBV5-1	ASSRQGLDYGYT
11	TRBJ1-2	TRBV19	ASSIQGTYGYT
11	TRBJ1-5	TRBV27	ASSLTYNQPQH
14	TRBJ2-2	TRBV5-1	ASTFNPGPGTGELF
12	TRBJ2-2	TRBV3-1/TRBV3-2	ASSQLGQTGELF
12	TRBJ2-3	TRBV2	ASSVQGATDTQY
11	TRBJ2-1	TRBV6-2/TRBV6-3	ASSYRSPNEQF
12	TRBJ1-3	TRBV2	ASRDRSSGNTIY
16	TRBJ1-5	TRBV21-1	ASSHHYSRQGDVQPQH
14	TRBJ2-7	TRBV3-1/TRBV3-2	ASSQELGTGDAEQY
13	TRBJ2-1	TRBV5-1	ASSFPGTSGEEQF
11	TRBJ2-5	TRBV5-6	ASSSDTIETQY
12	TRBJ2-7	TRBV5-1	ASSYRDNYYEQY
14	TRBJ1-4	TRBV4-1	ASSQARGTTNEKLF
17	TRBJ2-3	TRBV15	ATSRELLAGGRSTDTQY
11	TRBJ1-5	TRBV18	ASSRDSNQPQH
14	TRBJ1-2	TRBV14	ASSQVPGQGYYGYT
11	TRBJ1-3	TRBV6-5	ASTAGGWDTIY
12	TRBJ1-6	TRBV5-1	ASSFKGDNSPLH
11	TRBJ2-3	TRBV7-3	ASSPTRGDTQY